The next 26 T cell receptor beta chains were all read from a single sample in a study of blood T cell repertoires in COVID-19 (dated by TCRdb to the early 2020s). Libraries came from the immunoSEQ multiplex PCR assay. The clones in this table, taken by TCRdb from immuneACCESS, are in-frame only. Not every clone is retained; where verified, under half of the shortfall comes from an unresolved V gene, and the cause of the rest is unknown. In all, the sample holds approximately 90,000 clones, and approximately 89% of those were seen once. The biggest ten clones account for roughly 7.1% of the sample. The sequencing sample was made of peripheral blood. The origin of the receptors is a human donor with acute or convalescent COVID-19. The donor label of this sample is uncertain.

V usage is TRBV12-3 or TRBV12-4 and J usage is TRBJ1-2, with D unresolved. This CDR3 has 13 residues. Trimming stripped 5 bases from V and 1 base from J, with 8 bases between. The CDR3 nucleotides are TGTGCCAGCAGTCTAGGGCTTAACTATGGCTACACCTTC. This sequence encodes CASSLGLNYGYTF.

The chain employs TRBV10-2 and TRBJ1-2; TRBD1 is a possible D gene (5 bases). The CDR3 runs 12 residues. Germline values: CDR1 WSHSY, CDR2 SAAADI. Trimming removed 4 bases at V and 4 bases at J, with 7 bases between. This CDR3 reads CASSVQAYGYTF. CDR3 nucleotide sequence: TGCGCCAGCAGTGTACAGGCCTATGGCTACACCTTC.

In this sample, this clone turned up once. V gene TRBV19 combines with J gene TRBJ2-2, with 9 bases identical to TRBD1. This CDR3 has 15 residues. Looked up from germline, CDR1 is LNHDA and CDR2 is SQIVND (reference sequence). After removal of 5 bases from V and 5 bases from J, the junction contained 6 bases not matched to a gene. The CDR3: CASSPVGQGTGELFF. CDR3 nucleotide sequence: TGTGCCAGTAGTCCCGTCGGACAGGGGACCGGGGAGCTGTTTTTT.

This clone was recorded once. This chain links TRBV28 with TRBJ1-5; 9 bases line up with TRBD1. V dropped 5 bases and J dropped 6; count of bases not matched to a gene: 14. In germline, CDR1 is MDHEN, CDR2 SYDVKM. This CDR3 contains 17 residues. The CDR3, as DNA: TGTGCCAGCAGTGGGGGACAGGGAATGAGGAATGGTCAGCCCCAGCATTTT. As protein: CASSGGQGMRNGQPQHF.

The V call is TRBV19, the J call TRBJ2-1, with TRBD2 identical over 10 bases. This CDR3 spans 15 amino acids. The germline gives CDR1 LNHDA, CDR2 SQIVND (reference sequence). J was trimmed by 3 bases and V by 3 bases; bases with no gene match: 2. CDR3 loop: CASSIPSGGYNEQFF. The CDR3 nucleotides read TGTGCCAGTAGTATCCCTAGCGGGGGCTACAATGAGCAGTTCTTC.

The chain couples TRBV27 to TRBJ2-5; D perhaps matches TRBD1 (6 bases). In germline, CDR1 is MNHEY, CDR2 SMNVEV (reference sequence). V lost 5 bases, J lost 5 bases, and 12 bases lay in between. The CDR3 has 13 residues. The CDR3 here is CASSTTGLETQYF. Here the CDR3 DNA reads TGTGCCAGCAGTACGACAGGCTTGGAGACCCAGTACTTC.

V is TRBV19 and J is TRBJ1-5; 7 nucleotides agree with TRBD1. CDR3 length: 15 amino acids. With V trimmed by 7 bases and J by 0 bases, 6 bases remained unmatched. Germline CDR1 is LNHDA and CDR2 is SQIVND (reference sequence). CDR3 amino acids: CASTDRVNSNQPQHF. CDR3 nucleotides: TGTGCCAGTACTGACAGGGTAAATAGCAATCAGCCCCAGCATTTT.

The chain employs TRBV27 and TRBJ2-7; 7 bases agree with TRBD2. CDR3 length: 15 amino acids. V was pared by 8 bases and J by 1 base, with 11 bases of the junction left unmatched. Germline CDR1 is MNHEY and CDR2 is SMNVEV (reference sequence). The CDR3 region is CASGPWGGHSYEQYF. In DNA, the CDR3 is TGTGCCAGCGGACCGTGGGGGGGTCATTCCTACGAGCAGTACTTC.

The chain uses TRBV4-1 and TRBJ2-3; the match to TRBD2 covers 12 bases. The germline V gene encodes CDR1 MGHRA and CDR2 YSYEKL. The V gene end was trimmed by 1 base and the J gene end by 1 base; junction bases not matched to a gene: 12. The CDR3 runs to 20 residues. The CDR3 here is CASSQAELAGGPWGTDTQYF. The CDR3 DNA follows: TGCGCCAGCAGCCAAGCCGAGCTAGCGGGGGGGCCTTGGGGCACAGATACGCAGTATTTT.

The chain employs TRBV2 and TRBJ2-2; D is undetermined. CDR1 is SNHLY and CDR2 is FYNNEI in the germline V gene. V lost 8 bases, J lost 1 base, and 11 bases lay in between. CDR3 length: 14 residues. CDR3 nucleotides: TGTGCCAGCCTGGCTCTGGTGAACACCGGGGAGCTGTTTTTT. Residues: CASLALVNTGELFF.

The V and J genes are TRBV3-1 (or the pseudogene TRBV3-2) and TRBJ2-7, with D uncertain. The CDR3 is made up of 16 amino acids. V lost 0 bases and J 3 bases, leaving 15 bases between the germline ends. Per germline, CDR1 LGHDT and CDR2 YNNKEL (reference sequence). CDR3 nucleotide sequence: TGTGCCAGCAGCCAAGATGGAGTAGCTGGCTACTACGAGCAGTACTTC. Encoded protein: CASSQDGVAGYYEQYF.

The chain employs TRBV5-1 and TRBJ2-5; 8 positions match TRBD2. The V gene's germline CDR1 is SGHRS and CDR2 YFSETQ. The V segment lost 4 bases and the J segment 5 bases; nucleotides outside the gene matches: 13. The CDR3 is 16 amino acids. The CDR3 reads CASSPLGLPGGETQYF. The CDR3, as DNA: TGCGCCAGCAGCCCCTTGGGACTCCCGGGAGGGGAGACCCAGTACTTC.

CDR3 sequence: CASRNSGVAGNTIYF. CDR3 DNA sequence: TGTGCCAGCCGAAACTCAGGGGTTGCTGGAAACACCATATATTTT. This chain connects TRBV7-9 to TRBJ1-3, with D possibly matching TRBD1 (6 bases). Germline values: CDR1 SEHNR, CDR2 FQNEAQ (reference sequence). V was pared by 8 bases and J by 2 bases, with 16 bases between. This CDR3 has 15 amino acids.

This clone was detected only a few times. The chain uses TRBV14 and TRBJ1-2; a possible D gene is TRBD1 (6 bases). This CDR3 is 16 amino acids long. Germline CDR1 and CDR2: SGHDN and FVKESK. V lost 0 bases, J lost 2 bases, and 13 bases lay in between. The CDR3 loop is CASSQDLTGKNYGYTF. In DNA, the CDR3 is TGTGCCAGCAGCCAAGATTTAACAGGGAAGAACTATGGCTACACCTTC.

CDR3 bases: TGCGCCAGCAGCCTGGGGCCGGGGGAGGTGAGTCAGCCCCAGCATTTT. Encoded protein: CASSLGPGEVSQPQHF. V gene TRBV4-1 combines with J gene TRBJ1-5, with a tentative D call TRBD1 (5 bases). The germline V gene encodes CDR1 MGHRA and CDR2 YSYEKL. Trimming stripped 4 bases from V and 6 bases from J, with 19 bases between. The CDR3 sequence is 16 residues long.

The chain joins TRBV11-2 to TRBJ1-3; TRBD1 is a possible D gene (6 bases). The germline V gene has CDR1 SGHAT and CDR2 FQNNGV. The ends were cut back, 5 bases at V and 4 bases at J, with 12 bases in the middle. This CDR3 is 14 amino acids long. CDR3 protein: CASSPDRRGNTIYF. Here the CDR3 DNA reads TGTGCCAGCAGCCCGGACAGACGGGGAAACACCATATATTTT. Variable domain in full (rest from reference TRBV11-2 and TRBJ1-3): EAGVAQSPRYKIIEKRQSVAFWCNPISGHATLYWYQQILGQGPKLLIQFQNNGVVDDSQLPKDRFSAERLKGVDSTLKIQPAKLEDSAVYLCASSPDRRGNTIYFGEGSWLTVV.

V usage is TRBV5-4 and J usage is TRBJ2-2; D is perhaps TRBD1 (6 bases). The CDR3 runs to 16 residues. Germline V gives CDR1 SGHNT, CDR2 YYREEE (reference sequence). V was cut by 1 base and J by 0 bases, with 10 bases left in between. The chain's CDR3 is CASSLIRQANTGELFF. CDR3 nucleotides: TGTGCCAGCAGCTTGATCAGACAGGCGAACACCGGGGAGCTGTTTTTT.

The CDR3 sequence: CASSEGAAYNEQFF. For the CDR3, the DNA is TGTGCCAGCAGTGAAGGGGCAGCTTACAATGAGCAGTTCTTC. The chain recombines TRBV6-1 with TRBJ2-1; D remains ambiguous. V shed 1 base and J shed 4 bases, with 8 bases lying between them. Germline CDR1 is MNHNS and CDR2 is SASEGT. The CDR3 length is 14 residues.

This chain connects TRBV28 to TRBJ1-2, with 8 bases that match TRBD1. The germline V gene encodes CDR1 MDHEN and CDR2 SYDVKM. The ends lost 3 bases at V and 4 bases at J; junction bases unmatched: 10. The CDR3 extends over 16 amino acids. CDR3 DNA sequence: TGTGCCAGCAGTTTGCACGGGCGGACAGGGACCTATGGCTACACCTTC. Its translation: CASSLHGRTGTYGYTF.

The rearrangement links TRBV3-1 (or the pseudogene TRBV3-2) to TRBJ2-7; TRBD1 matches 8 bases. CDR1 is LGHDT, CDR2 YNNKEL, per germline (reference sequence). The CDR3 runs 12 residues. The ends lost 5 bases at V and 11 bases at J; junction bases unmatched: 8. The CDR3 nucleotides are TGTGCCAGCAGCAGCCGGACAGGGAAGGAGTACTTC. It is translated as CASSSRTGKEYF.

J is TRBJ2-1 and V is TRBV9; 16 nucleotides match TRBD2. With V trimmed by 4 bases and J by 8 bases, 9 bases remained unmatched. Germline CDR1 is SGDLS and CDR2 is YYNGEE. The CDR3 runs to 17 residues. This CDR3 reads CASSHSGLAGGYYEQFF. CDR3 nucleotides: TGTGCCAGCAGCCACTCGGGACTAGCGGGGGGGTACTATGAGCAGTTCTTC.

This sequence joins TRBV5-1 and TRBJ1-1; 7 bases are a match to TRBD1. Germline values: CDR1 SGHRS, CDR2 YFSETQ. J was trimmed by 2 bases and V by 4 bases; bases with no gene match: 5. The CDR3 covers 14 residues. The CDR3 is CASSAYRGNTEAFF. Written as DNA, the CDR3 is TGCGCCAGCAGCGCTTACAGGGGAAACACTGAAGCTTTCTTT. The whole variable domain, filled in from reference TRBV5-1 and TRBJ1-1, reads KAGVTQTPRYLIKTRGQQVTLSCSPISGHRSVSWYQQTPGQGLQFLFEYFSETQRNKGNFPGRFSGRQFSNSRSEMNVSTLELGDSALYLCASSAYRGNTEAFFGQGTRLTVV.

This clone was counted a few times. The CDR3 region has the DNA TGTGCCAGCAATCCAGGTTATAGCAATCAGCCCCAGCATTTT. Translation gives CASNPGYSNQPQHF. The chain uses TRBV2 and TRBJ1-5, with D unclear. Germline V gene data show CDR1 as SNHLY and CDR2 as FYNNEI. Trimming shortened V by 7 bases and J by 0 bases, and 10 bases separated the two germline ends. The length of the CDR3 is 14 residues.

This chain joins TRBV18 and TRBJ1-5; 10 bases are a match to TRBD1. V shed 5 bases, J shed 6 bases, and the junction held 7 bases outside the gene matches. There are 15 residues in the CDR3. Germline-derived CDR1 and CDR2 are KGHSH and LQKENI. The CDR3 protein is CASSGGTGDGQPQHF. The CDR3 DNA is TGTGCCAGCTCAGGGGGGACAGGGGACGGTCAGCCCCAGCATTTT.

The chain recombines TRBV12-3 or TRBV12-4 with TRBJ1-1; D remains unclear. This CDR3 comprises 12 residues. V shed 6 bases and J shed 4 bases, with 9 bases lying between them. The CDR3 bases are TGTGCCAGCAGCCCATCCAGCACTGAAGCTTTCTTT. As protein: CASSPSSTEAFF.

This rearrangement joins TRBV19 to TRBJ2-7; perhaps TRBD2 as D (7 bases). V gave up 0 bases and J gave up 2 bases, with 11 bases separating them. Per the germline V gene, CDR1 is LNHDA and CDR2 is SQIVND (reference sequence). The CDR3 is 15 residues long. In DNA form, the CDR3 reads TGTGCCAGTAGTATAGATCGGGGGGCGACCTACGAGCAGTACTTC. Translated: CASSIDRGATYEQYF.